These 19 T cell receptor beta chains originate from one sample sequenced in a study of tumor-infiltrating lymphocytes in localized non-small cell lung cancer. The repertoire was sequenced with immunoSEQ multiplex PCR; TCRdb's copy has only in-frame clones and lacks some. The sample carries roughly 10,000 clones, about 76% recorded once. Sequencing used uninvolved lung tissue not adjacent to the tumor. The receptors were sampled from a human donor with non-small cell lung cancer.

J is TRBJ2-7 and V is TRBV11-2; TRBD1 matches at 8 bases. The CDR3 extends over 14 amino acids. V lost 4 bases to trimming and J lost 3 bases; unmatched junction nucleotides: 5. The germline CDR1 and CDR2 sequences are SGHAT and FQNNGV. The CDR3 coding sequence is TGTGCCAGCAGCTCGACCGACAGGGGCTACGAGCAGTACTTC. Protein sequence: CASSSTDRGYEQYF.

The chain employs TRBV29-1 and TRBJ1-3; no clear D gene. This CDR3 has 12 residues. Trimming shortened V by 4 bases and J by 2 bases, and 6 bases separated the two germline ends. Germline V gene lookup returns CDR1 SQVTM and CDR2 ANQGSEA. CDR3 in amino acids: CSVAVTGNTIYF. Written as DNA, the CDR3 is TGCAGCGTTGCGGTGACTGGAAACACCATATATTTT.

The chain employs TRBV19 and TRBJ1-2, with a tentative D call TRBD1 (6 bases). The CDR3 is made up of 12 amino acids. Trimming removed 10 bases from V and 2 bases from J, with 11 bases in between. Germline V gene sequence: CDR1 LNHDA, CDR2 SQIVND (reference sequence). CDR3 sequence reads: CATAGGNYGYTF. The CDR3 bases are TGTGCCACCGCTGGGGGCAACTATGGCTACACCTTC.

This chain links TRBV29-1 with TRBJ2-3; the match to TRBD2 covers 8 bases. The CDR3 totals 13 residues. Germline values: CDR1 SQVTM, CDR2 ANQGSEA. Losses at the gene ends were 2 bases for V and 4 bases for J; bases not matched to a gene: 2. The CDR3 DNA follows: TGCAGCGTTGAAAGCGGGAGTGCAGATACGCAGTATTTT. It translates to CSVESGSADTQYF.

This clone turned up a few times. This chain links TRBV19 with TRBJ1-1; possibly TRBD1 for D (5 bases). CDR1 LNHDA and CDR2 SQIVND come from the germline V gene (reference sequence). With 4 bases removed from V and 5 bases from J, the gap between germline ends came to 11 bases. This CDR3 contains 13 residues. CDR3 in DNA: TGTGCCAGTAGTACGACAGAGGGGACTGAAGCTTTCTTT. It specifies CASSTTEGTEAFF.

V usage is TRBV28 and J usage is TRBJ1-1, with D unclear. The germline CDR1 and CDR2 sequences are MDHEN and SYDVKM. The ends were cut back, 3 bases at V and 2 bases at J, with 10 bases in the middle. The CDR3 covers 14 residues. Written as DNA, the CDR3 is TGTGCCAGCAGTTTCCATACTCAAAACACTGAAGCTTTCTTT. Amino acids: CASSFHTQNTEAFF.

This clone was seen once. The rearrangement links TRBV30 to TRBJ2-1, with no clear D. This CDR3 has 11 amino acids. The germline V gene has CDR1 GTSNPN and CDR2 SVGIG (reference sequence). Trimming took 0 bases from V and 7 from J, leaving 4 bases between them. Here the CDR3 DNA reads TGTGCCTGGAGTGTACGGAATGAGCAGTTCTTC. It translates to CAWSVRNEQFF.

J is TRBJ2-1 and V is TRBV28; D uncertain. Looked up from germline, CDR1 is MDHEN and CDR2 is SYDVKM. This CDR3 spans 14 amino acids. Trimming cost V 1 base and J 4 bases, with 8 bases left between them. CDR3 DNA: TGTGCCAGCAGTTTATTTCAGCGTTACAATGAGCAGTTCTTC. Encoded protein: CASSLFQRYNEQFF.

V is TRBV2 and J is TRBJ2-5; TRBD2 is a possible D gene (7 bases). In germline, CDR1 is SNHLY, CDR2 FYNNEI. The V end lost 0 bases, the J end lost 4 bases, and 15 bases lay between the germline ends. The CDR3 has 16 amino acids. The CDR3: CASSEAGGKGGETQYF. The CDR3 DNA sequence: TGTGCCAGCAGTGAAGCGGGAGGGAAGGGGGGAGAGACCCAGTACTTC. The full variable domain, in which reference TRBV2 and TRBJ2-5 provide the parts outside the CDR3, is EPEVTQTPSHQVTQMGQEVILRCVPISNHLYFYWYRQILGQKVEFLVSFYNNEISEKSEIFDDQFSVERPDGSNFTLKIRSTKLEDSAMYFCASSEAGGKGGETQYFGPGTRLLVL.

This chain joins TRBV30 and TRBJ2-2, with D perhaps being TRBD1 or TRBD2 (5 bases each). The length of the CDR3 is 12 residues. Germline V gene data show CDR1 as GTSNPN and CDR2 as SVGIG (reference sequence). The V and J ends lost 5 bases and 4 bases respectively, with 8 bases between them. The CDR3 DNA reads TGTGCCTGGTGGGACCTCACCGGGGAGCTGTTTTTT. Protein: CAWWDLTGELFF.

V usage is TRBV5-1 and J usage is TRBJ2-7; 8 bases fit TRBD1. The V segment lost 1 base and the J segment 2 bases; nucleotides outside the gene matches: 2. CDR3 length: 14 residues. Germline V gives CDR1 SGHRS, CDR2 YFSETQ. CDR3 amino acids: CASSLTGGPYEQYF. CDR3 coding DNA: TGCGCCAGCAGCTTGACAGGGGGTCCCTACGAGCAGTACTTC.

V gene TRBV5-1 combines with J gene TRBJ1-2; 8 bases fit TRBD1. Germline CDR1 and CDR2: SGHRS and YFSETQ. V shed 5 bases, J shed 4 bases, and the junction held 4 bases outside the gene matches. The CDR3 contains 13 residues. CDR3 sequence: CASRAGQGYGYTF. CDR3 coding DNA: TGCGCCAGCAGAGCCGGACAGGGCTATGGCTACACCTTC. Using reference TRBV5-1 and TRBJ1-2 for the parts outside the CDR3, the full variable domain is KAGVTQTPRYLIKTRGQQVTLSCSPISGHRSVSWYQQTPGQGLQFLFEYFSETQRNKGNFPGRFSGRQFSNSRSEMNVSTLELGDSALYLCASRAGQGYGYTFGSGTRLTVV.

The rearrangement links TRBV7-2 to TRBJ2-1; D perhaps matches TRBD1 (5 bases). Germline CDR1 reads SGHTA; CDR2 reads FQGNSA. CDR3 size: 13 residues. V was cut by 5 bases and J by 4 bases, with 9 bases left in between. In nucleotides, the CDR3 is TGTGCCAGCAGCCCGGCAGGGTACAATGAGCAGTTCTTC. It translates to CASSPAGYNEQFF.

The CDR3 reads CASSRGNTIYF. The DNA of the CDR3 is TGTGCCAGCAGCAGGGGAAACACCATATATTTT. The chain is built from TRBV7-9 and TRBJ1-3; no definite D call. V lost 5 bases and J 4 bases, leaving 3 bases between the germline ends. There are 11 residues in the CDR3. Germline-derived CDR1 and CDR2 are SEHNR and FQNEAQ (reference sequence).

This chain joins TRBV2 and TRBJ1-2; no firm D call. Germline V gene lookup returns CDR1 SNHLY and CDR2 FYNNEI. The V gene lost 5 bases and the J gene lost 7 bases, with 14 bases spanning the gap. The CDR3 consists of 13 residues. The CDR3 reads CASSPDSLGGYTF. CDR3 sequence (DNA): TGTGCCAGCAGTCCGGACTCATTAGGTGGCTACACCTTC.

This clone was seen a single time. The chain couples TRBV6-6 to TRBJ2-1; a weak D match, TRBD1 (6 bases). The CDR3 has 13 residues. Germline values: CDR1 MNHNY, CDR2 SVGAGI (reference sequence). The ends were cut back, 3 bases at V and 9 bases at J, with 12 bases in the middle. CDR3 sequence reads: CASSYDRTSEQFF. The CDR3 DNA reads TGTGCCAGCAGTTATGACAGGACGAGTGAGCAGTTCTTC.

This chain joins TRBV4-3 and TRBJ2-7; 10 bases align to TRBD2. Looked up from germline, CDR1 is LGHNA and CDR2 is YSLEER. The CDR3 has 15 residues. J lost 9 bases, V lost 0 bases, and 8 bases had no gene match. The chain's CDR3 is CASSQDWTSGIGQYF. CDR3 nucleotide sequence: TGCGCCAGCAGCCAAGATTGGACTAGCGGTATTGGGCAGTACTTC.

The CDR3 spells CASSRTNRGEQPQHF. DNA for the CDR3: TGTGCCAGCAGCCGGACGAACAGGGGAGAACAGCCCCAGCATTTT. The rearrangement joins TRBV28 to TRBJ1-5, with 7 bases identical to TRBD1. The V segment lost 6 bases and the J segment 7 bases; nucleotides outside the gene matches: 12. The CDR3 has 15 residues. Germline V CDR1 and CDR2: MDHEN, SYDVKM.

This chain uses TRBV7-2 with TRBJ2-2, with D uncertain. V was clipped by 2 bases and J by 1 base, with 14 bases between them. Germline V lookup: CDR1 SGHTA, CDR2 FQGNSA. This CDR3 is built from 17 residues. The CDR3 is CASSLSSRHGNTGELFF. The CDR3 DNA follows: TGTGCCAGCAGCTTATCCAGTAGACACGGGAACACCGGGGAGCTGTTTTTT.